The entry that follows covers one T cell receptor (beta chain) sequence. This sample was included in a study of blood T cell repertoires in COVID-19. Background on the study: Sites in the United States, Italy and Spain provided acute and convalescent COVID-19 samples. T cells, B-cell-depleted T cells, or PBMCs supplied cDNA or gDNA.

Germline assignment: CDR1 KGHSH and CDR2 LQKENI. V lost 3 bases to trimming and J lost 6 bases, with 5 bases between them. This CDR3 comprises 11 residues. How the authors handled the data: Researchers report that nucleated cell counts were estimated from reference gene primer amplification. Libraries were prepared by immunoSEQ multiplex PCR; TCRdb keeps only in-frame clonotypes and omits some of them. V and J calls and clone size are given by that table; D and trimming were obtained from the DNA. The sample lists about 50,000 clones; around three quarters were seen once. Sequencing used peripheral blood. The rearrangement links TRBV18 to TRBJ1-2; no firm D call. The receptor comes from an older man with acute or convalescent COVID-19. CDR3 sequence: CASSPSDGYTF. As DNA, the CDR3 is TGTGCCAGCTCACCTTCTGATGGCTACACCTTC.